This T cell receptor (beta chain) was found in a study of blood T cell repertoires in COVID-19 (dated by TCRdb to between 2020 and 2021). Background for the entire study: Samples from collaborators originated in the United States, Italy and Spain and spanned both the acute and convalescent phases of COVID-19. The prospective study material was composed of cDNA or gDNA derived from T cells, B-cell-depleted T cells, or PBMCs. Deeply sampled blood TCRbeta repertoires from subjects exposed to, actively infected with, or recovered from COVID-19 were included in the dataset. The repertoires were released in a freely available public database meant as a resource for research on the immune response to SARS-CoV-2. Samples came from the ongoing ImmuneRACE study (first 160 participants) plus 1,254 subjects from 6 global collaborators. Nearly every sample came with metadata listing a de-identified subject ID, COVID-19 status, age in years and sex. Where available, HLA class I and class II types were obtained from metadata supplied by the sample provider rather than from assay-based typing.

TCRbeta CDR3 regions were amplified from genomic DNA by means of the immunoSEQ Assay, a bias-controlled multiplex PCR. The original pipeline was this. The number of nucleated cells in each sample was estimated from the amplification of reference gene primers within the assay. To quantify the absolute abundance of each unique TCRbeta CDR3 rearrangement, sequence reads were collapsed and filtered. Productive Simpson clonality was computed per sample as the square root of Simpson's diversity index over productive rearrangements. Held by TCRdb, this immuneACCESS table contains in-frame sequences only and omits some clones. Under half of the omission traces to an unresolved V gene where checked; the cause of the rest is unknown. That table is the source of V, J and clone size, and D and trimming were worked out from the DNA. The sample includes approximately 250,000 clones, with around 84% observed a single time. Together, the top ten hold under 5.5% of the sample.

About this clone itself: Its antigen is still unknown. No quality values exist for individual bases; no much larger clone is one base distant.

Study-wide conclusions, independent of this receptor: Clinical and demographic metadata were provided uncurated, with the amount varying by source and participant.

Whole blood was collected in K2EDTA tubes by collaborating institutions according to the institutions' own protocols. Collaborator samples were shipped for TCRbeta analysis as frozen whole blood, isolated PBMCs, or DNA extracted from either sample type. Germline trimming: 7 bases from V, 1 base from J; junction bases outside gene matches: 9. There are 15 amino acids in the CDR3, from cysteine to phenylalanine inclusive. Only the CDR3 DNA stays, 45 bases, in frame from base 1. CDR1 and CDR2, per the germline V gene, are SQVTM and ANQGSEA. Sequenced sample: peripheral blood. This TCR derives from a man aged 60-69 years with acute or convalescent COVID-19. Rearrangement joined TRBV29-1 to TRBJ2-4; 8 central nucleotides agree with TRBD1. CDR3 protein: CSALDRAWAKNIQYF. Here is the DNA: TGCAGCGCCTTGGACAGGGCCTGGGCCAAAAACATTCAGTACTTC. Reference TRBV29-1 and TRBJ2-4 proteins supply the regions before and after the CDR3; the full variable domain is: SAVISQKPSRDICQRGTSLTIQCQVDSQVTMMFWYRQQPGQSLTLIATANQGSEATYESGFVIDKFPISRPNLTFSTLTVSNMSPEDSSIYLCSALDRAWAKNIQYFGAGTRLSVL.